This T cell receptor beta chain was identified in a study of siplizumab effects on memory and regulatory T cells. This clone was found a few times. Its antigen is currently unknown. The CDR3 totals 13 residues. V dropped 10 bases and J dropped 4; count of bases not matched to a gene: 8. Germline lookup yields CDR1 SGHAT and CDR2 FQNNGV. Study-level results: Proof of suppressive function in proliferating Tregs from siplizumab cultures was not established. Both greater diversity than memory cells and a major contribution to the alloresponse seemed to characterize naive T cells. The authors mapped only a minor fraction of alloreactive clones to unstimulated subsets.

The assay was immunoSEQ multiplex PCR, and TCRdb's table has in-frame clones only and misses some. The sample carries around 82,000 clones, 93% recorded once. This TCR derives from a human donor in good health. The chain uses TRBV11-2 and TRBJ2-3; the match to TRBD1 covers 7 bases. Sequencing was done on a sample of CD8+ T cells sorted from blood. CDR3 DNA: TGTGCCACCATACCAACAGGGGCAGATACGCAGTATTTT. Amino acids: CATIPTGADTQYF.